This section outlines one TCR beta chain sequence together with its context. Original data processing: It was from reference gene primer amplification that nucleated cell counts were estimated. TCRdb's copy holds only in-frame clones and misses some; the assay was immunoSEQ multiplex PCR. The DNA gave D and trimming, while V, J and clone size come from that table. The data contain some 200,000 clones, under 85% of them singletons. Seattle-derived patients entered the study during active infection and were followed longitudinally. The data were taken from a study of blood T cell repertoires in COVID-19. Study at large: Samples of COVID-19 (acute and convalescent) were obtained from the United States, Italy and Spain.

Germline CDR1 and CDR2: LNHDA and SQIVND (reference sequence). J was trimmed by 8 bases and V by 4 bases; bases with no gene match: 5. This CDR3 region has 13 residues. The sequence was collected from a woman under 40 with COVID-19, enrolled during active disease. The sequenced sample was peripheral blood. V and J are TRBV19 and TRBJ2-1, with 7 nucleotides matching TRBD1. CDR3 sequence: CASSRTGSDEQFF. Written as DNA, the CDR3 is TGTGCCAGTAGTAGGACAGGTTCGGATGAGCAGTTCTTC.